The 16 T cell receptor beta chains below were found in one sample sequenced in a study of blood T cell repertoires in COVID-19. This table comes from immunoSEQ multiplex PCR, and its TCRdb copy is limited to in-frame clones, with some not included. Here the sample spans 93,000 or so clones, about 91% being singletons. Material for sequencing was peripheral blood. The receptors derive from a human donor in a cohort sampled during active COVID-19.

The gene calls are TRBV18 and TRBJ1-1; 7 bases fit TRBD1. CDR1 KGHSH and CDR2 LQKENI come from the germline V gene. Unmatched junction bases numbered 4, after V lost 6 bases and J lost 0 bases. The CDR3 runs to 14 residues. CDR3 protein: CASSLGTVNTEAFF. In nucleotides, the CDR3 is TGTGCCAGCTCCCTCGGGACAGTGAACACTGAAGCTTTCTTT.

The chain carries TRBV5-1 and TRBJ2-2; 9 positions match TRBD1. Germline CDR1 reads SGHRS; CDR2 reads YFSETQ. Trimming took 5 bases from V and 6 from J; bases not matched to a gene: 11. The CDR3 runs 16 residues. In DNA form, the CDR3 reads TGCGCCAGCAGAGCCTGGACAGGGGTTGAAGCCGGGGAGCTGTTTTTT. Translated, it gives CASRAWTGVEAGELFF.

The chain links TRBV18 to TRBJ1-4; TRBD1 matches 8 bases. CDR1 is KGHSH, CDR2 LQKENI, per germline. V lost 6 bases to trimming and J lost 5 bases; unmatched junction nucleotides: 8. The CDR3 has 15 residues. The CDR3 protein is CASSPTDRANEKLFF. The CDR3 coding sequence is TGTGCCAGCTCGCCAACGGACAGGGCGAATGAAAAACTGTTTTTT. The full variable domain, rest sourced from reference TRBV18 and TRBJ1-4, is NAGVMQNPRHLVRRRGQEARLRCSPMKGHSHVYWYRQLPEEGLKFMVYLQKENIIDESGMPKERFSAEFPKEGPSILRIQQVVRGDSAAYFCASSPTDRANEKLFFGSGTQLSVL.

The chain uses TRBV15 and TRBJ2-7; 10 positions agree with TRBD1. V dropped 6 bases and J dropped 3; count of bases not matched to a gene: 5. CDR3 length: 14 amino acids. Germline V gene data show CDR1 as LNHNV and CDR2 as YYDKDF (reference sequence). The CDR3 DNA follows: TGTGCCACCAGTCCGGGACAGGGGATCTACGAGCAGTACTTC. Amino acid sequence: CATSPGQGIYEQYF.

V gene TRBV6-5 combines with J gene TRBJ2-1; 7 bases line up with TRBD1. The CDR3 extends over 15 amino acids. J was trimmed by 7 bases and V by 6 bases; bases with no gene match: 12. Germline values: CDR1 MNHEY, CDR2 SVGAGI. CDR3 sequence reads: CASRSSWQGVNEQFF. The CDR3, as DNA: TGTGCCAGCAGATCATCCTGGCAGGGGGTGAATGAGCAGTTCTTC.

This chain connects TRBV10-1 to TRBJ2-1; 12 nucleotides match TRBD2. Trimming cost V 4 bases and J 4 bases; bases outside gene matches: 5. CDR1 and CDR2 (germline): WNHNN, SYGVQD (reference sequence). The length of the CDR3 is 16 residues. CDR3 bases: TGCGCCAGCAGTGGACTAGCGGGGGCCCTATACAATGAGCAGTTCTTC. This codes for CASSGLAGALYNEQFF.

V gene TRBV19 combines with J gene TRBJ1-1; D possibly corresponds to TRBD1 (5 bases). Germline CDR1 reads LNHDA; CDR2 reads SQIVND (reference sequence). Trimming shortened V by 6 bases and J by 10 bases, and 21 bases separated the two germline ends. CDR3 length: 14 amino acids. CDR3 in DNA: TGTGCCAGTAGGTGGGGGGGGACCTCTTTTCGAGCTTTCTTT. Translating it yields CASRWGGTSFRAFF.

The chain has TRBV5-1 and TRBJ2-1; 11 bases are shared with TRBD2. CDR3 size: 17 residues. The germline gives CDR1 SGHRS, CDR2 YFSETQ. The V and J ends lost 4 bases and 0 bases, in that order; junction bases with no gene match: 6. In DNA, the CDR3 is TGCGCCAGCAGCGCGTTCCTAGCGGGAGGCTCCTACAATGAGCAGTTCTTC. Residues: CASSAFLAGGSYNEQFF.

V and J are TRBV19 and TRBJ2-3; no definite D call. Germline V lookup: CDR1 LNHDA, CDR2 SQIVND (reference sequence). V shed 1 base and J shed 3 bases, with 11 bases lying between them. This CDR3 is built from 15 residues. The CDR3 spells CASSIGAANTDTQYF. The DNA for the CDR3 is TGTGCCAGTAGTATAGGTGCGGCCAATACAGATACGCAGTATTTT.

V is TRBV6-5 and J is TRBJ1-2; D possibly corresponds to TRBD1 (5 bases). The CDR3 extends over 14 amino acids. Germline V gives CDR1 MNHEY, CDR2 SVGAGI. V was pared by 7 bases and J by 2 bases, with 14 bases between. The CDR3 DNA reads as TGTGCCAGCACCCCAGGGAACCCAAACTATGGCTACACCTTC. Encoded protein: CASTPGNPNYGYTF.

CDR3 loop: CASSLGRGAAYNEQFF. The DNA for the CDR3 is TGTGCCAGCAGCTTAGGGCGGGGGGCCGCCTACAATGAGCAGTTCTTC. The chain uses TRBV7-3 and TRBJ2-1; 8 bases line up with TRBD2. V was clipped by 2 bases and J by 2 bases; unmatched bases: 5. The V gene's germline CDR1 is SGHTA and CDR2 FQGTGA. The CDR3 has 16 residues.

The V gene is TRBV7-2, the J gene TRBJ1-5, with D possibly being TRBD1 (5 bases). The V and J ends lost 5 bases and 0 bases respectively, with 11 bases between them. Germline values: CDR1 SGHTA, CDR2 FQGNSA. The CDR3 is 15 amino acids. This CDR3 is CASSRGTYSNQPQHF. The CDR3 nucleotides read TGTGCCAGCAGCCGCGGGACTTATAGCAATCAGCCCCAGCATTTT.

The chain combines TRBV30 with TRBJ2-3, with D possibly TRBD2 on 7 matching bases. V lost 4 bases, J lost 0 bases, and 11 bases lay in between. The germline V gene encodes CDR1 GTSNPN and CDR2 SVGIG (reference sequence). The CDR3 runs to 14 residues. CDR3 region: CAWTGGPSTDTQYF. The CDR3 DNA is TGTGCCTGGACGGGGGGCCCGAGCACAGATACGCAGTATTTT.

The chain joins TRBV7-3 to TRBJ2-7; D gene ambiguous. The V end lost 2 bases, the J end lost 4 bases, and 9 bases lay between the germline ends. Germline V gene data show CDR1 as SGHTA and CDR2 as FQGTGA. The CDR3 is 13 amino acids. The CDR3 loop is CASSLSSFYEQYF. As DNA, the CDR3 is TGTGCCAGCAGCTTATCGTCCTTTTACGAGCAGTACTTC.

The chain is built from TRBV6-2 or TRBV6-3 and TRBJ2-7; 9 positions agree with TRBD1. Unmatched junction bases numbered 6, after V lost 6 bases and J lost 6 bases. In germline, CDR1 is MNHEY, CDR2 SVGEGT. CDR3 length equals 13 residues. The DNA of the CDR3 is TGTGCCAGCAGCTGGGACAGGGCCTCCGAGCAGTACTTC. This encodes CASSWDRASEQYF.

The chain uses TRBV6-1 and TRBJ1-2; D is perhaps TRBD1 (6 bases). The germline V gene has CDR1 MNHNS and CDR2 SASEGT. The CDR3 is 16 residues long. V was cut by 3 bases and J by 7 bases, with 21 bases left in between. CDR3 sequence reads: CASSELNRVTYSGYTF. The CDR3 coding sequence is TGTGCCAGCAGTGAGTTGAACAGGGTTACCTATAGTGGCTACACCTTC.